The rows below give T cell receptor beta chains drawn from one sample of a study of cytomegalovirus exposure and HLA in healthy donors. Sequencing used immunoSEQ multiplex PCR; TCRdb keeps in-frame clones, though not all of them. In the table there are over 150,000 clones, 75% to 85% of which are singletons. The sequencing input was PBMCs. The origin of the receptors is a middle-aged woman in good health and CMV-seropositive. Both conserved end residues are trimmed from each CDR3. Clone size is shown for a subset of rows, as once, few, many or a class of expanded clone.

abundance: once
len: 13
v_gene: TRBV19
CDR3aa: ASSSSGTGGYEQY

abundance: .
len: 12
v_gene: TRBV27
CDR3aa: ASSPGTATRPQH

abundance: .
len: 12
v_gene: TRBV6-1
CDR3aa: ASSEFLAKNIQY

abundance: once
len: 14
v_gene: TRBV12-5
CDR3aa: ASGLSLGIGNQPQH

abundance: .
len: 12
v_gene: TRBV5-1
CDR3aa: ASSLGGGGYEQY

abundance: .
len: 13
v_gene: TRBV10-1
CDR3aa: ASSPSGRKGNEQF

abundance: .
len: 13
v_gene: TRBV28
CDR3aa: ASKLQGSGENIQY

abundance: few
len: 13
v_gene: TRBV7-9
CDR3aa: ASSPSETPNTEAF

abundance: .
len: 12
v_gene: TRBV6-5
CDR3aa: ASRGTGGSYEQY